The 25 T cell receptor beta chains listed next were all sequenced from one sample in a study of blood T cell repertoires in COVID-19. Repertoires were generated with immunoSEQ multiplex PCR, while TCRdb's copy carries only in-frame clones and drops some. The sample shows around 200,000 clones, 85% to 90% of them seen only once. The sequenced sample was PBMCs or T cells enriched from blood (not recorded which). Receptors were obtained from a man aged 25 to 40 who had recovered from COVID-19.

The CDR3 here is CASSFGGTQPQHF. The CDR3, as DNA: TGTGCCAGCAGTTTCGGGGGGACTCAGCCCCAGCATTTT. This sequence joins TRBV12-3 or TRBV12-4 and TRBJ1-5; TRBD1 is a possible D gene (5 bases). This CDR3 region has 13 residues. V was trimmed by 3 bases and J by 6 bases, leaving 9 bases between them.

This chain uses TRBV24-1 with TRBJ2-4; 7 bases are shared with TRBD1. With V trimmed by 5 bases and J by 8 bases, 8 bases remained unmatched. This CDR3 is 14 amino acids long. Germline CDR1 and CDR2: KGHDR and SFDVKD. The CDR3 loop reads CATSVGQLPDIQYF. In DNA, the CDR3 is TGTGCCACCAGTGTGGGACAGCTCCCCGACATTCAGTACTTC.

The chain has TRBV2 and TRBJ2-1; tentative D call: TRBD2 (5 bases). V was clipped by 8 bases and J by 6 bases, with 29 bases between them. The CDR3 covers 18 residues. The germline V gene has CDR1 SNHLY and CDR2 FYNNEI. The CDR3 region is CASLYARFLRLDSNEQFF. The CDR3 region has the DNA TGTGCCAGCCTGTACGCGCGGTTCCTAAGGCTGGACTCCAATGAGCAGTTCTTC.

This clone was detected only once. The chain links TRBV10-3 to TRBJ1-2, with D perhaps matching TRBD1 (5 bases). Germline CDR1 reads ENHRY; CDR2 reads SYGVKD. This CDR3 contains 18 residues. The V end was cut by 0 bases, the J end by 3 bases, with 20 bases between. CDR3 coding DNA: TGTGCCATCAGTGAGTCGATGGTTAGTAGCCGGGGGGACTATGGCTACACCTTC. This sequence encodes CAISESMVSSRGDYGYTF.

J is TRBJ1-5 and V is TRBV19, with 9 bases aligning to TRBD1. CDR3 length: 15 amino acids. Germline CDR1 LNHDA, CDR2 SQIVND (reference sequence). Trimming took 6 bases from V and 5 from J; bases not matched to a gene: 8. This CDR3 is CASRLGQGRYQPQHF. The CDR3 bases are TGTGCCAGTAGACTCGGACAGGGGAGGTATCAGCCCCAGCATTTT.

The DNA for the CDR3 is TGTGCCAGCAGTTCGGGACTAGCGGGACGCGAGCAGTACTTC. Encoded protein: CASSSGLAGREQYF. This chain connects TRBV28 to TRBJ2-7; 13 bases line up with TRBD2. CDR3 length: 14 residues. The germline gives CDR1 MDHEN, CDR2 SYDVKM. J was trimmed by 6 bases and V by 4 bases; bases with no gene match: 3.

This CDR3 reads CASSFAGAANTGELFF. In nucleotides, the CDR3 is TGTGCCAGCAGTTTTGCGGGGGCCGCGAACACCGGGGAGCTGTTTTTT. This chain uses TRBV28 with TRBJ2-2; maybe TRBD2 (7 bases). This CDR3 has 16 residues. Trimming left V 3 bases short and J 0 bases short, with 11 bases between. The V gene's germline CDR1 is MDHEN and CDR2 SYDVKM.

This sequence joins TRBV11-2 and TRBJ1-2, with D hard to call. The germline CDR1 and CDR2 sequences are SGHAT and FQNNGV. Trimming stripped 4 bases from V and 7 bases from J, with 13 bases between. The CDR3 sequence is 13 residues long. CDR3 sequence (DNA): TGTGCCAGCAGCTCCCTGCAACAAGTTGGCTACACCTTC. This translates into CASSSLQQVGYTF. Supplemented by reference TRBV11-2 and TRBJ1-2, the full variable domain reads EAGVAQSPRYKIIEKRQSVAFWCNPISGHATLYWYQQILGQGPKLLIQFQNNGVVDDSQLPKDRFSAERLKGVDSTLKIQPAKLEDSAVYLCASSSLQQVGYTFGSGTRLTVV.

Concerning this clone: This sequence may be a read error, since a much larger clone differs from it by one base. V is TRBV3-1 (or the pseudogene TRBV3-2) and J is TRBJ1-1; 8 nucleotides align to TRBD1. Germline V lookup: CDR1 LGHDT, CDR2 YNNKEL (reference sequence). This CDR3 has 15 residues. With 4 bases clipped from V and 0 bases from J, the junction kept 4 bases outside the gene matches. In DNA form, the CDR3 reads TGTGCCAGCAGCCTAAAACAGGGGGTGAACACTGAAGCTTTCTTT. Translation: CASSLKQGVNTEAFF.

The chain links TRBV7-2 to TRBJ2-3; TRBD2 is a possible D gene (6 bases). Germline V gene data show CDR1 as SGHTA and CDR2 as FQGNSA. V was pared by 1 base and J by 0 bases, with 20 bases between. The CDR3 runs 19 residues. CDR3 sequence: CASSLVGAGRFTSTDTQYF. In DNA form, the CDR3 reads TGTGCCAGCAGCTTAGTCGGGGCGGGAAGATTCACTAGCACAGATACGCAGTATTTT.

Written as DNA, the CDR3 is TGTGCCAGCAGCCACAATGAGCGGGGGTCAAAAGAGACCCAGTACTTC. This sequence encodes CASSHNERGSKETQYF. V usage is TRBV7-2 and J usage is TRBJ2-5; 8 bases are a match to TRBD2. CDR1 and CDR2 from the germline V gene are SGHTA and FQGNSA. The CDR3 sequence is 16 residues long. The V and J ends lost 5 bases and 3 bases, in that order; junction bases with no gene match: 11.

Note on this clone: The same CDR3 can be traced to other DNA sequences in this sample. The V call is TRBV6-5, the J call TRBJ1-1, with TRBD1 as a possible D gene (5 bases). CDR3 length: 12 amino acids. Germline V CDR1 and CDR2: MNHEY, SVGAGI. Between the trimmed V and J ends, which lost 0 bases and 11 bases, there was a span of 10 bases. The CDR3 nucleotides are TGTGCCAGCAGTTACTCCCAGGGTGAGGCTTTCTTT. This gives the protein CASSYSQGEAFF.

The rearrangement links TRBV24-1 to TRBJ1-5, with D tentatively TRBD1 (5 bases). The germline gives CDR1 KGHDR, CDR2 SFDVKD. Trimming pared 3 bases from V and 1 base from J, leaving 9 bases between. The CDR3 spans 15 residues. The CDR3 nucleotides are TGTGCCACCAGTGATCCGACAGTAAGCAATCAGCCCCAGCATTTT. This sequence encodes CATSDPTVSNQPQHF.

The J gene is TRBJ2-3, the V gene TRBV6-5; TRBD2 matches at 9 bases. CDR1 is MNHEY and CDR2 is SVGAGI in the germline V gene. Unmatched junction bases numbered 4, after V lost 6 bases and J lost 3 bases. CDR3 length: 14 residues. The CDR3 DNA reads as TGTGCCAGCAGATTAGCGGGAGTGACAGATACGCAGTATTTT. It yields the protein CASRLAGVTDTQYF.

The chain couples TRBV7-8 to TRBJ2-1, with TRBD2 matching over 10 bases. The CDR3 sequence is 15 residues long. J lost 9 bases, V lost 5 bases, and 10 bases had no gene match. From germline, CDR1 is SGHVS and CDR2 FQNEAQ. CDR3 DNA: TGTGCCAGCAGCCTCCAGCGGGGGGGGTTCACTGAGCAGTTCTTC. The encoded protein is CASSLQRGGFTEQFF.

The chain couples TRBV24-1 to TRBJ2-1, with a possible D match to TRBD2 (5 bases). Germline values: CDR1 KGHDR, CDR2 SFDVKD. With 1 base removed from V and 7 bases from J, the gap between germline ends came to 7 bases. This CDR3 spans 13 amino acids. CDR3 sequence (DNA): TGTGCCACCAGTGATTTTGGAGGAAATGAGCAGTTCTTC. Amino acids: CATSDFGGNEQFF.

The chain recombines TRBV6-5 with TRBJ1-2, with a possible D match to TRBD1 (6 bases). This CDR3 region has 14 residues. V was shortened by 0 bases and J by 3 bases, with 8 bases between the two germline ends. CDR1 and CDR2 from the germline V gene are MNHEY and SVGAGI. CDR3 residues: CASSYSRQDYGYTF. In DNA, the CDR3 is TGTGCCAGCAGTTACTCGAGACAGGACTATGGCTACACCTTC.

The chain employs TRBV25-1 and TRBJ1-1; 10 bases fit TRBD1. The germline V gene encodes CDR1 MGHDK and CDR2 SYGVNS. V gave up 6 bases and J gave up 5 bases; unmatched junction bases: 3. CDR3 size: 13 residues. CDR3 sequence: CASSGQGVTEAFF. CDR3 nucleotide sequence: TGTGCCAGCAGCGGACAGGGGGTAACTGAAGCTTTCTTT.

This sequence joins TRBV28 and TRBJ1-2; tentatively, D is TRBD1 (5 bases). V lost 3 bases and J 3 bases, leaving 17 bases between the germline ends. From germline, CDR1 is MDHEN and CDR2 SYDVKM. The CDR3 totals 16 residues. CDR3 bases: TGTGCCAGCAGTTTTTTAGGGGATAAGATGGACTATGGCTACACCTTC. Its translation is CASSFLGDKMDYGYTF.

The V call is TRBV7-8, the J call TRBJ1-3; D gene uncertain. The germline gives CDR1 SGHVS, CDR2 FQNEAQ. Trimming shortened V by 11 bases and J by 2 bases, and 16 bases separated the two germline ends. The CDR3 runs to 14 residues. The CDR3 DNA follows: TGTGCCTCAAAAACTCGTGCCCCTGGAAACACCATATATTTT. Translated, it gives CASKTRAPGNTIYF.

This clone has just one count. The genes are TRBV3-1 (or the pseudogene TRBV3-2) and TRBJ1-5, with D perhaps matching TRBD1 (5 bases). V was clipped by 1 base and J by 0 bases, with 10 bases between them. The CDR3 extends over 16 amino acids. Germline lookup yields CDR1 LGHDT and CDR2 YNNKEL (reference sequence). CDR3 DNA sequence: TGTGCCAGCAGCCAAGGACAGACATATAGCAATCAGCCCCAGCATTTT. Its translation: CASSQGQTYSNQPQHF.

The chain couples TRBV18 to TRBJ2-5; 9 bases are shared with TRBD2. The CDR3 has 14 residues. V was pared by 0 bases and J by 4 bases, with 0 bases of the junction left unmatched. The germline V gene has CDR1 KGHSH and CDR2 LQKENI. CDR3 sequence (DNA): TGTGCCAGCTCACCACCTAGCGGGAGAGAGACCCAGTACTTC. Its protein product is CASSPPSGRETQYF.

V usage is TRBV5-4 and J usage is TRBJ2-1; 12 bases align to TRBD2. V was clipped by 4 bases and J by 15 bases; unmatched bases: 14. Germline V lookup: CDR1 SGHNT, CDR2 YYREEE (reference sequence). The CDR3 sequence is 15 residues long. CDR3 in DNA: TGTGCCAGCAGCCTGTGGACTAGCGGGACTCCCTTATGGTTCTTC. Its translation: CASSLWTSGTPLWFF.

The chain links TRBV11-2 to TRBJ1-1; maybe TRBD1 (5 bases). The CDR3 totals 13 residues. Per germline, CDR1 SGHAT and CDR2 FQNNGV. V gave up 8 bases and J gave up 1 base, with 11 bases separating them. CDR3 in amino acids: CASVGQGNTEAFF. The CDR3, as DNA: TGTGCCAGCGTCGGGCAGGGGAACACTGAAGCTTTCTTT.

This clone was recorded only once. The V gene is TRBV7-8, the J gene TRBJ2-5, with a possible D match to TRBD1 (7 bases). Germline CDR1 reads SGHVS; CDR2 reads FQNEAQ. The CDR3 consists of 15 residues. Trimming removed 0 bases from V and 5 bases from J, with 13 bases in between. As DNA, the CDR3 is TGTGCCAGCAGCTTAGCCGACAGGGACTCGGAGACCCAGTACTTC. Its protein product is CASSLADRDSETQYF.